This T cell receptor (beta chain) emerged from a study of T cells in Graves' hyperthyroidism and ophthalmopathy. TCR beta CDR3 sequences were amplified from RNA transcripts. The study used the HTBI primer set for a first-round RT-PCR of the TCR CDR3. TCRdb called the multiplex PCR reads again in MiXCR, with one record for every CDR3 protein. The sample lists a few hundred thousand distinct CDR3 sequences, roughly an eighth seen once, with approximately 35% in the top ten. This CDR3 comprises 14 residues. V shed 5 bases and J 8 bases; nucleotides not matched to a gene: 11. Germline CDR1 reads DFQATT; CDR2 reads SNEGSKA (reference sequence).

This clonotype was obtained from a woman in her thirties or forties with Graves' ophthalmopathy. The J gene is TRBJ1-2, the V gene TRBV20-1; 10 nucleotides match TRBD1. Sequenced input: blood. CDR3 amino acids: CSAEDRGFLSGYTF. The DNA of the CDR3 is TGCAGTGCTGAGGACAGGGGGTTCCTCTCCGGCTACACCTTC.